Sequencing of this T cell receptor (beta chain) was carried out in a study of blood T cell repertoires in COVID-19 (dated by TCRdb to the early 2020s). For the study in its entirety: Collaborator samples came from the United States, Italy and Spain and covered acute and convalescent phases of COVID-19. The prospective study material was composed of cDNA or gDNA derived from T cells, B-cell-depleted T cells, or PBMCs. Samples came from the ongoing ImmuneRACE study (first 160 participants) plus 1,254 subjects from 6 global collaborators. A freely available public database, intended as a resource for researchers studying the immune response to SARS-CoV-2, is where the repertoires were released. Subjects who had been exposed to COVID-19, were actively infected with it, or had recovered from it provided the deeply sampled blood TCRbeta repertoires that made up the dataset. Where available, HLA class I and class II types were taken from metadata supplied by the sample provider and were not determined by assay-based typing. Sample metadata almost always included a de-identified subject ID, COVID-19 status, age in years and sex.

At one collaborating source in Seattle, patients were enrolled during active infection and were followed longitudinally through the course of disease. Each collaborating institution followed its own protocols to collect whole blood in K2EDTA tubes. For TCRbeta analysis, collaborators shipped samples in one of three forms: frozen whole blood, isolated PBMCs, or DNA extracted from either of those sample types. The immunoSEQ Assay, a bias-controlled multiplex PCR, was used to amplify TCRbeta CDR3 regions from genomic DNA. The study's own analysis went as follows. The number of nucleated cells in each sample was estimated by amplification of reference gene primers within the assay. To quantify the absolute abundance of each unique TCRbeta CDR3 rearrangement, sequence reads were collapsed and filtered. For each sample, productive Simpson clonality was calculated by taking the square root of Simpson's diversity index across productive rearrangements. TCRdb re-hosts the immuneACCESS table, in-frame sequences only. Its copies lack some clones; in the studies checked, an unresolved V gene accounts for under half of them, and the cause for the rest is not known. That table supplies the V and J calls and clone size; D and trimming were determined from the DNA. Here the sample has 130,000 or so clones; 88% occur a single time. The ten largest account for under 3% of the sample.

Findings and caveats that apply to the study as a whole: The amount of clinical and demographic metadata varied by source and participant and was provided uncurated.

About this clone itself: There is no known antigen for this receptor. No qualities accompany the bases; no much larger clone lies one base away.

Sequenced material: peripheral blood. The receptor was isolated from a human donor with COVID-19, enrolled during active disease. The donor label of this sample is uncertain.

The nucleotide sequence is TGTGCCTGGAGCCCCCGGGACAGGGCAACCTATGGCTACACCTTC. It translates as CAWSPRDRATYGYTF. This receptor chain uses TRBV30 and TRBJ1-2; TRBD1 lines up with 9 middle nucleotides. Inclusive of the bounding cysteine and phenylalanine, the CDR3 is 15 residues long. Of the read, only the CDR3 DNA is kept; its 45 bases are in frame from base 1. V is pruned by 3 bases and J by 4 bases, leaving 9 bases of the junction without a gene match. Via the germline V gene (reference sequence), CDR1 is GTSNPN and CDR2 SVGIG.